Presented here are 8 T cell receptor beta chains from one specimen sequenced in a study of human thymus T cells. In corrective heart surgery, resections were taken, and these provided the thymus tissue. Produced via immunoSEQ multiplex PCR; TCRdb's table is partial and in-frame only. The sample holds about 78,000 clones, just over 95% seen once. Sequenced: thymus tissue. These receptors came from a boy in the first two years of life with a congenital heart defect but otherwise immunologically healthy.

The rearrangement links TRBV11-2 to TRBJ1-2, with 8 bases lining up with TRBD1. V shed 3 bases and J 6 bases; nucleotides not matched to a gene: 3. This CDR3 has 13 amino acids. CDR1 and CDR2 from the germline V gene are SGHAT and FQNNGV. The CDR3 here is CASSLDRENGYTF. The CDR3 nucleotides read TGTGCCAGCAGCTTGGACAGGGAAAATGGCTACACCTTC.

The CDR3 DNA follows: TGTGCCAGCAGCTTGGGTGTCCTAGCGGGCCCGAGCTCCTACAATGAGCAGTTCTTC. It yields the protein CASSLGVLAGPSSYNEQFF. This chain connects TRBV5-4 to TRBJ2-1, with 8 positions matching TRBD2. There are 19 residues in the CDR3. With 0 bases clipped from V and 0 bases from J, the junction kept 11 bases outside the gene matches. Germline CDR1 SGHNT, CDR2 YYREEE (reference sequence).

The chain combines TRBV28 with TRBJ2-7; D is unresolved. Germline lookup yields CDR1 MDHEN and CDR2 SYDVKM. Trimming stripped 2 bases from V and 2 bases from J, with 7 bases between. The CDR3 runs to 13 residues. Written as DNA, the CDR3 is TGTGCCAGCAGTTTAGGCGGAACCTACGAGCAGTACTTC. Translated: CASSLGGTYEQYF.

This chain joins TRBV27 and TRBJ2-7; the D is unclear. Trimming took 0 bases from V and 3 from J, leaving 6 bases between them. The CDR3 sequence is 13 residues long. CDR1 and CDR2 (germline): MNHEY, SMNVEV (reference sequence). The CDR3 bases are TGTGCCAGCAGTTTATCGCGAGGCTACGAGCAGTACTTC. Translating it yields CASSLSRGYEQYF.

The genes are TRBV2 and TRBJ2-3; the D gene is possibly TRBD2 (7 bases). V lost 4 bases to trimming and J lost 4 bases, with 27 bases between them. This CDR3 has 19 amino acids. Germline-derived CDR1 and CDR2 are SNHLY and FYNNEI. CDR3 amino acids: CASSGTGRESSLGADTQYF. In nucleotides, the CDR3 is TGTGCCAGCAGTGGCACAGGGCGGGAGTCGAGCCTTGGGGCAGATACGCAGTATTTT.

This clone was detected only once. This sequence joins TRBV27 and TRBJ1-1, with TRBD1 matching 9 bases. V was clipped by 5 bases and J by 4 bases; unmatched bases: 8. Looked up from germline, CDR1 is MNHEY and CDR2 is SMNVEV (reference sequence). This CDR3 region has 15 residues. This CDR3 is CASSLTQGALTEAFF. DNA of the CDR3: TGTGCCAGCAGTCTAACACAGGGGGCGCTCACTGAAGCTTTCTTT.

This clone was seen once. This chain connects TRBV7-9 to TRBJ2-3; D gene uncertain. CDR3 size: 16 residues. Germline loops: CDR1 SEHNR, CDR2 FQNEAQ (reference sequence). Trimming took 6 bases from V and 6 from J, leaving 22 bases between them. The CDR3 is CASRSRGRNIRDTQYF. For the CDR3, the DNA is TGTGCCAGCAGGTCTCGAGGACGGAACATACGGGATACGCAGTATTTT. The whole variable domain, remainder taken from reference TRBV7-9 and TRBJ2-3, is DTGVSQNPRHKITKRGQNVTFRCDPISEHNRLYWYRQTLGQGPEFLTYFQNEAQLEKSRLLSDRFSAERPKGSFSTLEIQRTEQGDSAMYLCASRSRGRNIRDTQYFGPGTRLTVL.

This chain links TRBV27 with TRBJ2-5; TRBD2 agrees at 14 bases. The length of the CDR3 is 19 residues. V trimming: 5 bases; J trimming: 2 bases; junction bases outside the gene matches: 13. CDR1 MNHEY and CDR2 SMNVEV come from the germline V gene (reference sequence). CDR3 residues: CASSPILGLAGDGQETQYF. Here the CDR3 DNA reads TGTGCCAGCAGTCCAATCCTGGGACTAGCGGGAGATGGGCAAGAGACCCAGTACTTC.